Each of the 30 T cell receptor beta chains below was sequenced from the same sample in a study of cytomegalovirus exposure and HLA in healthy donors. The study ran its PCR with 60 Vbeta and 13 Jbeta primers. Method: immunoSEQ multiplex PCR; TCRdb's copy keeps in-frame clones and lacks some. The table shows around 130,000 clones, with approximately 85% occurring only once. Sequencing input: PBMCs. The source of these receptors is a woman under 40 in good health and CMV-seropositive.

The J gene is TRBJ2-1, the V gene TRBV18; 8 nucleotides align to TRBD1. V shed 4 bases, J shed 3 bases, and the junction held 2 bases outside the gene matches. The germline V gene encodes CDR1 KGHSH and CDR2 LQKENI. The length of the CDR3 is 14 residues. Here the CDR3 DNA reads TGTGCCAGCTCACTGGACAGGGTCTACAATGAGCAGTTCTTC. Its translation is CASSLDRVYNEQFF.

This clone was seen only once. The CDR3 sequence is CAWSGGSSSYNEQFF. The CDR3 DNA reads TGTGCCTGGAGTGGAGGCTCTAGCTCCTACAATGAGCAGTTCTTC. The chain recombines TRBV30 with TRBJ2-1; D gene unclear. The V end was cut by 1 base, the J end by 0 bases, with 10 bases between. Germline CDR1 is GTSNPN and CDR2 is SVGIG (reference sequence). The CDR3 covers 15 residues.

The chain employs TRBV19 and TRBJ2-2; 8 bases match TRBD1. The CDR3 has 17 residues. From germline, CDR1 is LNHDA and CDR2 SQIVND (reference sequence). The junction had 9 bases not matched to a gene; V was cut back by 6 bases and J by 0 bases. This CDR3 reads CASRRGQEVSNTGELFF. CDR3 DNA: TGTGCCAGTAGGAGGGGACAGGAGGTATCGAACACCGGGGAGCTGTTTTTT.

J is TRBJ2-3 and V is TRBV7-3, with D possibly being TRBD1 (6 bases). This CDR3 has 15 amino acids. From germline, CDR1 is SGHTA and CDR2 FQGTGA. Trimming cost V 5 bases and J 2 bases, with 14 bases left between them. The CDR3 protein is CASSPQGSDTDTQYF. The CDR3 coding sequence is TGTGCCAGCAGCCCCCAGGGGTCGGACACAGATACGCAGTATTTT. Combining the CDR3 with reference TRBV7-3 and TRBJ2-3 gives the whole variable domain GAGVSQTPSNKVTEKGKYVELRCDPISGHTALYWYRQSLGQGPEFLIYFQGTGAADDSGLPNDRFFAVRPEGSVSTLKIQRTERGDSAVYLCASSPQGSDTDTQYFGPGTRLTVL.

The chain is built from TRBV30 and TRBJ1-2; D remains ambiguous. Germline CDR1 GTSNPN, CDR2 SVGIG (reference sequence). There are 14 residues in the CDR3. V lost 0 bases and J 0 bases, leaving 8 bases between the germline ends. The CDR3 sequence is CAWSVTVANYGYTF. The CDR3 nucleotides read TGTGCCTGGAGTGTTACAGTAGCTAACTATGGCTACACCTTC. Variable domain in full (rest from reference TRBV30 and TRBJ1-2): SQTIHQWPATLVQPVGSPLSLECTVEGTSNPNLYWYRQAAGRGLQLLFYSVGIGQISSEVPQNLSASRPQDRQFILSSKKLLLSDSGFYLCAWSVTVANYGYTFGSGTRLTVV.

V gene TRBV28 combines with J gene TRBJ1-2, with 9 bases matching TRBD1. The germline V gene has CDR1 MDHEN and CDR2 SYDVKM. Trimming took 6 bases from V and 8 from J; bases not matched to a gene: 7. The CDR3 totals 13 residues. The chain's CDR3 is CASRTGTGKGYTF. The CDR3 coding sequence is TGTGCCAGCAGAACCGGGACAGGGAAAGGCTACACCTTC.

This sequence joins TRBV9 and TRBJ2-1, with D maybe TRBD2 (5 bases). The CDR3 is 18 amino acids. Per the germline V gene, CDR1 is SGDLS and CDR2 is YYNGEE. The V end lost 4 bases, the J end lost 2 bases, and 22 bases lay between the germline ends. CDR3 in amino acids: CASSPSGSSGPAYNEQFF. CDR3 coding DNA: TGTGCCAGCAGCCCATCGGGTTCGAGCGGACCCGCCTACAATGAGCAGTTCTTC. The whole variable domain, remainder taken from reference TRBV9 and TRBJ2-1, is DSGVTQTPKHLITATGQRVTLRCSPRSGDLSVYWYQQSLDQGLQFLIQYYNGEERAKGNILERFSAQQFPDLHSELNLSSLELGDSALYFCASSPSGSSGPAYNEQFFGPGTRLTVL.

A few counts support this clone. The chain carries TRBV6-1 and TRBJ1-4, with D hard to call. The CDR3 loop spans 14 amino acids. Trimming stripped 7 bases from V and 2 bases from J, with 11 bases between. CDR1 and CDR2 from the germline V gene are MNHNS and SASEGT. CDR3 DNA sequence: TGTGCCAGCACAGGCGGGGATACTAATGAAAAACTGTTTTTT. Encoded protein: CASTGGDTNEKLFF.

The CDR3 nucleotides read TGTGCCAGCAGTCGAAGGGGACGGGAGGCCGACAATGAGCAGTTCTTC. Translating it yields CASSRRGREADNEQFF. The chain couples TRBV2 to TRBJ2-1; 7 bases map to TRBD2. CDR3 length equals 16 residues. With V trimmed by 5 bases and J by 5 bases, 12 bases remained unmatched. CDR1 is SNHLY, CDR2 FYNNEI, per germline.

V is TRBV6-5 and J is TRBJ1-6; D gene uncertain. Germline values: CDR1 MNHEY, CDR2 SVGAGI. The CDR3 is made up of 13 amino acids. V lost 0 bases and J lost 5, with 2 bases in between. For the CDR3, the DNA is TGTGCCAGCAGTTACTCTAATAATTCACCCCTCCACTTT. It specifies CASSYSNNSPLHF.

A remark on this clone: Without the conserved terminal phenylalanine or tryptophan, this CDR3 likely stems from a read error. The DNA is omitted, as the CDR3 cannot be located on it reliably, and the CDR3 follows TCRdb's listing. The chain couples TRBV27 to TRBJ2-7; the D call in the table, TRBD2, was not verified against the DNA. Germline V gene sequence: CDR1 MNHEY, CDR2 SMNVEV (reference sequence). Termini included, the CDR3 measures 10 amino acids. The CDR3 protein is CARPPWREGL.

This chain connects TRBV6-5 to TRBJ1-1; the D is unclear. From germline, CDR1 is MNHEY and CDR2 SVGAGI. This CDR3 has 14 residues. The V end was cut by 0 bases, the J end by 6 bases, with 11 bases between. The CDR3 bases are TGTGCCAGCAGTTACTCGGTTCATAAGCCTGAAGCTTTCTTT. Encoded protein: CASSYSVHKPEAFF.

V usage is TRBV7-9 and J usage is TRBJ1-1; D not certain. Germline loops: CDR1 SEHNR, CDR2 FQNEAQ (reference sequence). The V end lost 5 bases, the J end lost 3 bases, and 13 bases lay between the germline ends. The CDR3 consists of 14 residues. This CDR3 is CASSLRDGDTEAFF. For the CDR3, the DNA is TGTGCCAGCAGCCTCCGGGATGGGGACACTGAAGCTTTCTTT.

The rearrangement joins TRBV5-4 to TRBJ2-7, with 7 bases that match TRBD2. V was pared by 3 bases and J by 4 bases, with 10 bases of the junction left unmatched. The CDR3 totals 15 residues. From germline, CDR1 is SGHNT and CDR2 YYREEE (reference sequence). Here the CDR3 DNA reads TGTGCCAGCAGCTACGGGGGGACCTCTGTTTACGAGCAGTACTTC. It yields the protein CASSYGGTSVYEQYF.

The V and J genes are TRBV9 and TRBJ2-7, with 10 nucleotides matching TRBD1. Per germline, CDR1 SGDLS and CDR2 YYNGEE. This CDR3 region has 15 residues. After removal of 3 bases from V and 4 bases from J, the junction contained 7 bases not matched to a gene. The CDR3, as DNA: TGTGCCAGCAGCGAGGGACAGGGGAGCGGTTACGAGCAGTACTTC. This translates into CASSEGQGSGYEQYF.

The V call is TRBV5-1, the J call TRBJ1-2, with a weak D call TRBD1 (6 bases). Trimming removed 2 bases from V and 5 bases from J, with 13 bases in between. The CDR3 is 14 amino acids. Germline values: CDR1 SGHRS, CDR2 YFSETQ. Written as DNA, the CDR3 is TGCGCCAGCAGCTTCCACATCGGACAGTATGGCTACACCTTC. Translation: CASSFHIGQYGYTF.

The chain joins TRBV28 to TRBJ2-3, with D possibly matching TRBD2 (6 bases). CDR3 length: 18 residues. CDR1 and CDR2 from the germline V gene are MDHEN and SYDVKM. V lost 1 base and J lost 0, with 17 bases in between. This CDR3 is CASSLLGGGGGSTDTQYF. The CDR3 DNA reads TGTGCCAGCAGTTTATTGGGTGGGGGAGGCGGGAGCACAGATACGCAGTATTTT.

This clone was found once. The chain joins TRBV29-1 to TRBJ2-2; perhaps TRBD1 as D (5 bases). The V gene lost 6 bases and the J gene lost 1 base, with 15 bases spanning the gap. This CDR3 spans 15 amino acids. CDR1 SQVTM and CDR2 ANQGSEA come from the germline V gene. In nucleotides, the CDR3 is TGCAGCGTGCCACAGGCGCCTCTGAACACCGGGGAGCTGTTTTTT. This codes for CSVPQAPLNTGELFF.

The chain carries TRBV4-2 and TRBJ2-5, with TRBD2 matching over 10 bases. The CDR3 consists of 17 residues. The junction had 8 bases not matched to a gene; V was cut back by 0 bases and J by 4 bases. The germline V gene has CDR1 LGHNA and CDR2 YNFKEQ. CDR3: CASSQDPLAGELETQYF. The DNA of the CDR3 is TGTGCCAGCAGCCAAGATCCCCTAGCGGGGGAGCTAGAGACCCAGTACTTC.

This clone was seen more than once but under ten times. The chain couples TRBV5-4 to TRBJ2-1; weak D call: TRBD2 (5 bases). The V gene lost 5 bases and the J gene lost 3 bases, with 15 bases spanning the gap. Germline lookup yields CDR1 SGHNT and CDR2 YYREEE (reference sequence). The CDR3 loop spans 15 amino acids. CDR3 nucleotide sequence: TGTGCCAGCAGTTTTAGGACGGGGATCTACAATGAGCAGTTCTTC. This gives the protein CASSFRTGIYNEQFF.

The J gene is TRBJ1-4, the V gene TRBV2; D may be TRBD1 (5 bases). This CDR3 has 14 amino acids. V lost 6 bases and J 3 bases, leaving 11 bases between the germline ends. CDR1 and CDR2 (germline): SNHLY, FYNNEI. The CDR3 DNA reads TGTGCCAGCAGCCTTCAGGGATCTAATGAAAAACTGTTTTTT. Its protein product is CASSLQGSNEKLFF.

The chain joins TRBV27 to TRBJ1-1; 9 positions agree with TRBD1. Germline V gene lookup returns CDR1 MNHEY and CDR2 SMNVEV (reference sequence). There are 16 residues in the CDR3. The V segment lost 3 bases and the J segment 3 bases; nucleotides outside the gene matches: 8. CDR3 amino acids: CASSFIGQGRYTEAFF. For the CDR3, the DNA is TGTGCCAGCAGTTTTATAGGACAGGGGAGGTACACTGAAGCTTTCTTT.

The rearrangement links TRBV9 to TRBJ2-7; 8 positions agree with TRBD2. The germline gives CDR1 SGDLS, CDR2 YYNGEE. This CDR3 comprises 15 residues. Trimming took 4 bases from V and 2 from J; bases not matched to a gene: 8. CDR3 in amino acids: CASSPASGSPYEQYF. The DNA of the CDR3 is TGTGCCAGCAGCCCCGCCAGCGGGAGTCCCTACGAGCAGTACTTC.

The table lists this clone with a count of one. The chain carries TRBV30 and TRBJ1-5; 7 bases agree with TRBD1. V lost 3 bases, J lost 2 bases, and 4 bases stayed unmatched. This CDR3 is built from 14 residues. Germline CDR1 GTSNPN, CDR2 SVGIG (reference sequence). The CDR3 region has the DNA TGTGCCTGGAGCCGCGGACAGGGCAATCAGCCCCAGCATTTT. Translating it yields CAWSRGQGNQPQHF.

For this clone: Other DNA sequences within the sample encode an identical CDR3. The rearrangement uses TRBV27 and TRBJ2-7, with 8 positions matching TRBD2. V trimming: 2 bases; J trimming: 4 bases; junction bases outside the gene matches: 7. Germline V CDR1 and CDR2: MNHEY, SMNVEV (reference sequence). The CDR3 is made up of 15 amino acids. The CDR3 region is CASSLGRGGLYEQYF. In DNA form, the CDR3 reads TGTGCCAGCAGTTTAGGACGGGGGGGCTTGTACGAGCAGTACTTC.

This clone was observed a few times. V is TRBV6-6 and J is TRBJ2-2; 8 nucleotides line up with TRBD2. The CDR3 runs 16 residues. The V gene's germline CDR1 is MNHNY and CDR2 SVGAGI (reference sequence). Unmatched junction bases numbered 6, after V lost 6 bases and J lost 0 bases. This CDR3 reads CASSPQGLANTGELFF. The CDR3 bases are TGTGCCAGCAGCCCACAGGGACTAGCGAACACCGGGGAGCTGTTTTTT.

J is TRBJ2-7 and V is TRBV6-1; D may be TRBD1 (5 bases). CDR1 is MNHNS, CDR2 SASEGT, per germline. Trimming pared 7 bases from V and 0 bases from J, leaving 13 bases between. The CDR3 runs 14 residues. The CDR3 DNA reads TGTGCCAGCAAGACAGAACCCAGCTCCTACGAGCAGTACTTC. This sequence encodes CASKTEPSSYEQYF.

The chain combines TRBV2 with TRBJ1-2; D gene ambiguous. The V gene's germline CDR1 is SNHLY and CDR2 FYNNEI. The CDR3 totals 14 residues. V was pared by 7 bases and J by 6 bases, with 18 bases between. The CDR3, as DNA: TGTGCCAGCACCCAGGAGGGCGGCTGGGATGGCTACACCTTC. Its protein product is CASTQEGGWDGYTF. The complete variable domain, with remaining parts taken from reference TRBV2 and TRBJ1-2, reads EPEVTQTPSHQVTQMGQEVILRCVPISNHLYFYWYRQILGQKVEFLVSFYNNEISEKSEIFDDQFSVERPDGSNFTLKIRSTKLEDSAMYFCASTQEGGWDGYTFGSGTRLTVV.

V usage is TRBV5-6 and J usage is TRBJ2-3; no firm D call. The V end was cut by 1 base, the J end by 9 bases, with 9 bases between. There are 12 residues in the CDR3. From germline, CDR1 is SGHDT and CDR2 YYEEEE. CDR3 coding DNA: TGTGCCAGCAGCTTGTTTAGTGTGACGCAGTATTTT. Translating it yields CASSLFSVTQYF.

The chain uses TRBV7-8 and TRBJ1-2; TRBD1 agrees at 7 bases. The CDR3 is made up of 13 amino acids. V lost 6 bases and J lost 3; bases outside the gene matches: 4. Germline-derived CDR1 and CDR2 are SGHVS and FQNEAQ. The CDR3 nucleotides read TGTGCCAGCAGTCGAGACAGGGACTATGGCTACACCTTC. Translating it yields CASSRDRDYGYTF.